The entry below gives a single T cell receptor (beta chain) sequence along with its context. Other DNA variants within this sample encode the same CDR3. This specimen belongs to a study of cytomegalovirus exposure and HLA in healthy donors. Study at large: Early released data comprised approximately 85 million unique TCRs from HLA-typed donors.

The V gene's germline CDR1 is SGHKS and CDR2 YYEKEE (reference sequence). This CDR3 comprises 14 residues. V was pared by 2 bases and J by 0 bases, with 8 bases between. 60 Vbeta and 13 Jbeta primers were used in PCR. Assay used: immunoSEQ multiplex PCR; TCRdb lists only in-frame clones, some missing. Here the sample spans 150,000 or so clones, 73% being singletons. Material for sequencing was PBMCs. The chain joins TRBV5-5 to TRBJ1-1, with D possibly TRBD1 on 6 matching bases. This clonotype originated in a woman in her late teens or twenties in good health and CMV-seronegative. In DNA, the CDR3 is TGTGCCAGCAGCTTAGGGACATTGAACACTGAAGCTTTCTTT. It yields the protein CASSLGTLNTEAFF.